This T cell receptor (beta chain) was recorded in a study of human T cells and chemical hapten exposure. Study as a whole: Across the whole study, which lasted roughly 24 weeks, patients were given diphenylcyclopropenone on the scalp once a week. The study patch tested 0.01% DPC on the upper back and read results at 6 days. Study conclusions and caveats: There were significantly more large CDR3 similarity clusters among expanded TCRs than among controls.

How the authors handled the data: Sample-level TCR yields exhibited a median of about 96,000, with a range of roughly 20,000 to 750,000. TCRdb re-derived calls from the RACE reads in MiXCR, one entry per CDR3 protein. The V and J calls and clone size come from TCRdb's table, not from the authors' own analysis. The table lists 85,000 to 130,000 distinct CDR3 sequences, roughly 12% of them singletons. This clonotype was seen at least ten times. As yet, its antigen is unknown. The time point denotes: pre-sensitization, week 0. Indicated treatment: therapeutic diphenylcyclopropenone sensitization with weekly scalp DPC. The CDR3 runs to 15 residues. V was clipped by 5 bases and J by 6 bases; unmatched bases: 7.

V and J are TRBV12-3 or TRBV12-4 and TRBJ2-7, with TRBD2 matching over 13 bases. Here the sequenced sample was whole blood, taken in connection with sensitization to the hapten diphenylcyclopropenone (DPC). The origin of this receptor is a woman aged 50 to 60 with alopecia areata. Some clones in this sample may be carry-over from other donors' samples. CDR3 sequence: CASSGGLAGVAEQYF. The DNA of the CDR3 is TGTGCCAGCAGTGGAGGACTAGCGGGAGTGGCCGAGCAGTACTTC.